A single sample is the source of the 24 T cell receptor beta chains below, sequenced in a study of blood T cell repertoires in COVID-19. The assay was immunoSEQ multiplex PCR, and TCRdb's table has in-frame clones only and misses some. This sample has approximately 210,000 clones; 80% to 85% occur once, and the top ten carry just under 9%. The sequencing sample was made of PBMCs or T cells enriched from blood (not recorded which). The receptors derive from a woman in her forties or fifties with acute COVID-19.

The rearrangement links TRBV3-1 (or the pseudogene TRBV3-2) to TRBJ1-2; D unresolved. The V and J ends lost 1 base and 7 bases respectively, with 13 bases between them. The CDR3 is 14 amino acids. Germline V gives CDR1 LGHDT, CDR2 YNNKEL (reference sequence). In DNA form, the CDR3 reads TGTGCCAGCAGCCAAGGCGTCGGGAGCGGTGGCTACACCTTC. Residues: CASSQGVGSGGYTF.

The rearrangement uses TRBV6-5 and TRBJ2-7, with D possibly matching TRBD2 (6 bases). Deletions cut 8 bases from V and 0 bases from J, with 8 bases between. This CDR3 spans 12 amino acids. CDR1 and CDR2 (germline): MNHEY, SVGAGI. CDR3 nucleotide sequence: TGTGCCAGCGGGGGGACCTCCTACGAGCAGTACTTC. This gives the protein CASGGTSYEQYF.

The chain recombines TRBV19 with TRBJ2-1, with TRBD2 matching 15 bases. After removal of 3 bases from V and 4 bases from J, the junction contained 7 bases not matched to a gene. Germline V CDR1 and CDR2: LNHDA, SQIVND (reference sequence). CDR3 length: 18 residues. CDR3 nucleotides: TGTGCCAGTAGTATTGGATCCGGGACTAGCGGGAGGTACAATGAGCAGTTCTTC. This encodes CASSIGSGTSGRYNEQFF.

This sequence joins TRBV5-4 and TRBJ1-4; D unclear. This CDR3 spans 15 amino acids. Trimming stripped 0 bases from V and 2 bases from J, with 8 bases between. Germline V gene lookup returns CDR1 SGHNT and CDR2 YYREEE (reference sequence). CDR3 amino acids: CASSLAGRTNEKLFF. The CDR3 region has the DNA TGTGCCAGCAGCTTGGCGGGTAGGACTAATGAAAAACTGTTTTTT.

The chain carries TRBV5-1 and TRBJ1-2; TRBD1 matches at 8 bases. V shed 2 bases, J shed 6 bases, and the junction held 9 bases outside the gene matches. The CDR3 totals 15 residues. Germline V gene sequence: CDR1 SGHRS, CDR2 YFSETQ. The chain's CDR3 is CASSFDSRDRNGYTF. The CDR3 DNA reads TGCGCCAGCAGCTTTGATTCCCGGGACAGGAATGGCTACACCTTC.

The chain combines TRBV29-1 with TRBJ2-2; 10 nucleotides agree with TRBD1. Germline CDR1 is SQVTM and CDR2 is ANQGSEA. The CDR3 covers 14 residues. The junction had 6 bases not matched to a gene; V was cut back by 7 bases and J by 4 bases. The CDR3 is CSGRTGGSTGELFF. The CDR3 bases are TGCAGCGGACGGACAGGGGGTTCCACCGGGGAGCTGTTTTTT.

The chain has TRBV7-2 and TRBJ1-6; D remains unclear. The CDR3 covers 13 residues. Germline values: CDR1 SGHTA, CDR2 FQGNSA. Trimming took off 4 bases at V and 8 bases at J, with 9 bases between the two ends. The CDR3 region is CASSSYLDSPLHF. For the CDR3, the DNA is TGTGCCAGCAGCTCCTATTTGGATTCACCCCTCCACTTT. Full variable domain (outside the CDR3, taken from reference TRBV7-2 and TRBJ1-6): GAGVSQSPSNKVTEKGKDVELRCDPISGHTALYWYRQSLGQGLEFLIYFQGNSAPDKSGLPSDRFSAERTGGSVSTLTIQRTQQEDSAVYLCASSSYLDSPLHFGNGTRLTVT.

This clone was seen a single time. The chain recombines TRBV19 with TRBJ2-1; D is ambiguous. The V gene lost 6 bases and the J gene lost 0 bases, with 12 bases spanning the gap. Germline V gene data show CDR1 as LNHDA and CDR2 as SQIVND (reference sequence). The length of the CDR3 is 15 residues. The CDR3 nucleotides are TGTGCCAGTAGCTCTGACTCTTACTCCTACAATGAGCAGTTCTTC. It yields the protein CASSSDSYSYNEQFF.

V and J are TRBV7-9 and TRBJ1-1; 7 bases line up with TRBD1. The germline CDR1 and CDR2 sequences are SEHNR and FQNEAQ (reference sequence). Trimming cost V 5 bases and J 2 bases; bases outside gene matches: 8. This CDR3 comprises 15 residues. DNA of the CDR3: TGTGCCAGCAGCACTCGAGGGACAGCCAACACTGAAGCTTTCTTT. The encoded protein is CASSTRGTANTEAFF.

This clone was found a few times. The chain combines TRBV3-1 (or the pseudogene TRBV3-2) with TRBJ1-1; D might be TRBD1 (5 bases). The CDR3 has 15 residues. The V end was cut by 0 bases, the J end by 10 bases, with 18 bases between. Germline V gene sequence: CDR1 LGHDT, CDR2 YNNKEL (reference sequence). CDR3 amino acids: CASSQEGQGRVGAFF. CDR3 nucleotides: TGTGCCAGCAGCCAAGAGGGGCAGGGTCGTGTCGGAGCTTTCTTT.

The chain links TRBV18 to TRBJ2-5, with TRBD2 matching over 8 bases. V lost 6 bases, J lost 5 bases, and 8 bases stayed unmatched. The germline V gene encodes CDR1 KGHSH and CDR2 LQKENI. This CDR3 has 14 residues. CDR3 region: CASSRSGRGETQYF. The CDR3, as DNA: TGTGCCAGCTCTAGAAGCGGGAGAGGGGAGACCCAGTACTTC.

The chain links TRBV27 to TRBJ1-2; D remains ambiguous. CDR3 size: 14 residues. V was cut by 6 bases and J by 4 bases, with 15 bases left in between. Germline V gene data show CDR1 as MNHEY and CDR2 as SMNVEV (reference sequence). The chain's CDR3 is CASSRWPGAYGYTF. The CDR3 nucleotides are TGTGCCAGCAGCCGATGGCCGGGAGCCTATGGCTACACCTTC.

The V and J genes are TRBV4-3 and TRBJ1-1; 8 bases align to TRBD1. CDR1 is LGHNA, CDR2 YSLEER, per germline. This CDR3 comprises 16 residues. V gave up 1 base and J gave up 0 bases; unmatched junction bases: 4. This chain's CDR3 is CASSQGWTGLNTEAFF. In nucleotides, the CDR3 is TGCGCCAGCAGCCAAGGCTGGACAGGGTTGAACACTGAAGCTTTCTTT.

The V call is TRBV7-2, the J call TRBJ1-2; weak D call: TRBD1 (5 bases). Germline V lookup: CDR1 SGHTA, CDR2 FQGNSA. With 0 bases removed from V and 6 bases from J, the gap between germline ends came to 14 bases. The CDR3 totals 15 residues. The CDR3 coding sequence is TGTGCCAGCAGCTTAGCGGGGGGAACAAACAATGGCTACACCTTC. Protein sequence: CASSLAGGTNNGYTF.

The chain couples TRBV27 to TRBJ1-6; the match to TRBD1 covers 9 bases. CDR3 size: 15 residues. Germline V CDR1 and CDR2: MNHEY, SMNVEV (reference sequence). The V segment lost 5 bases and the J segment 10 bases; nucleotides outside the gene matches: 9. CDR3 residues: CASSPGTGRESPLHF. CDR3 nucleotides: TGTGCCAGCAGTCCAGGGACAGGGCGGGAATCACCCCTCCACTTT.

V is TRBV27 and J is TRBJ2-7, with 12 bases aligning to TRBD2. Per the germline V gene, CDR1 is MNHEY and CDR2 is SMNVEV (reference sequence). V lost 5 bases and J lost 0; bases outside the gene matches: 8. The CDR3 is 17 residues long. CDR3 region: CASSIALAGGPSYEQYF. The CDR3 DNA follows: TGTGCCAGCAGTATCGCACTAGCGGGGGGTCCCTCCTACGAGCAGTACTTC.

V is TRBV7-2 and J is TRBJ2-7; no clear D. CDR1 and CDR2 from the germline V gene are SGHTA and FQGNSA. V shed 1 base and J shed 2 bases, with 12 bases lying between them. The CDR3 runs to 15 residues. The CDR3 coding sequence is TGTGCCAGCAGCTTAGAAGTTAGAAACGCCTACGAGCAGTACTTC. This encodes CASSLEVRNAYEQYF.

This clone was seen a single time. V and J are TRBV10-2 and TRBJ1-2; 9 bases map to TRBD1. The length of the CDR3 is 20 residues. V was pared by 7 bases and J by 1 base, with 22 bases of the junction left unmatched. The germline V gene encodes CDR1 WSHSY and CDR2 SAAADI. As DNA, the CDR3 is TGCGCCAGCATGGGAAGCCTACCGGGACAGGGAATTAATTATAACTATGGCTACACCTTC. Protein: CASMGSLPGQGINYNYGYTF.

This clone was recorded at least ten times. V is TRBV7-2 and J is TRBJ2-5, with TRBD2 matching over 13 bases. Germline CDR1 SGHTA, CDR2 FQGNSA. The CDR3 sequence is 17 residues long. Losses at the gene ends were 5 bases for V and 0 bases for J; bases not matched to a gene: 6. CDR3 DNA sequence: TGTGCCAGCAGCCCAGGGACTAGCGGGATGTACCAAGAGACCCAGTACTTC. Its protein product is CASSPGTSGMYQETQYF.

In DNA, the CDR3 is TGTGCCAGCACCCCAGGGGACAGATACAATGAGCAGTTCTTC. As protein: CASTPGDRYNEQFF. V gene TRBV6-6 combines with J gene TRBJ2-1, with 7 bases aligning to TRBD1. The germline V gene encodes CDR1 MNHNY and CDR2 SVGAGI (reference sequence). The CDR3 sequence is 14 residues long. J was trimmed by 4 bases and V by 7 bases; bases with no gene match: 7.

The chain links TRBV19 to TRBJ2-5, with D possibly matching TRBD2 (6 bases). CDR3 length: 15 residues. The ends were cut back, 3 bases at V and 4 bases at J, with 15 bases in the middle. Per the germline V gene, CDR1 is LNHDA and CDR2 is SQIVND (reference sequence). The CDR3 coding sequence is TGTGCCAGTAGTATCGGAGCGGGTTGGGGAGAGACCCAGTACTTC. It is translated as CASSIGAGWGETQYF.

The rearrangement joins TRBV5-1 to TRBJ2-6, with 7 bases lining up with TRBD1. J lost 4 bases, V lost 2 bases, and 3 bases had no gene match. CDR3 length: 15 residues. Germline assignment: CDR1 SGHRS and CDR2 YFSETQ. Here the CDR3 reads CASSFTGAGANVLTF. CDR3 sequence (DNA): TGCGCCAGCAGCTTTACAGGGGCCGGGGCCAACGTCCTGACTTTC.

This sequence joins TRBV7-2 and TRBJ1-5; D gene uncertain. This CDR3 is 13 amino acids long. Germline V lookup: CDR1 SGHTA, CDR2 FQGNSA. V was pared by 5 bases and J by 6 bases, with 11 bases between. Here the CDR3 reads CASSPRVGQPQHF. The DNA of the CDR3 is TGTGCCAGCAGCCCCCGGGTGGGTCAGCCCCAGCATTTT.

CDR3 amino acids: CSVETSGGRSSYEQYF. The DNA for the CDR3 is TGCAGCGTTGAAACTAGCGGGGGCCGGAGCTCCTACGAGCAGTACTTC. V and J are TRBV29-1 and TRBJ2-7; the match to TRBD2 covers 11 bases. The CDR3 consists of 16 residues. Per germline, CDR1 SQVTM and CDR2 ANQGSEA. With 2 bases clipped from V and 0 bases from J, the junction kept 6 bases outside the gene matches.